The 8 T cell receptor beta chains reported below all come from one sample, sequenced in a study of cytomegalovirus exposure and HLA in healthy donors. TCRdb's copy holds only in-frame clones and misses some; the assay was immunoSEQ multiplex PCR. The data show 250,000 to 400,000 clones, around 90% seen once. Sequenced: PBMCs. The receptors shown here come from a man under 40 in good health and CMV-seronegative.

The chain has TRBV5-1 and TRBJ2-7; D is unresolved. Trimming took off 0 bases at V and 0 bases at J, with 7 bases between the two ends. Germline lookup yields CDR1 SGHRS and CDR2 YFSETQ. The CDR3 contains 14 residues. The CDR3 DNA is TGCGCCAGCAGCTTGGACAGCTACTCCTACGAGCAGTACTTC. Residues: CASSLDSYSYEQYF.

V and J are TRBV6-1 and TRBJ1-1, with 8 bases matching TRBD1. The CDR3 totals 14 residues. Trimming removed 5 bases from V and 8 bases from J; junction bases left unmatched: 10. Germline V gene data show CDR1 as MNHNS and CDR2 as SASEGT. CDR3 in amino acids: CASSPGQAYSEAFF. CDR3 coding DNA: TGTGCCAGCAGTCCGGGACAGGCCTATTCCGAAGCTTTCTTT.

CDR3 loop: CASRTGTVNEKLFF. Here the CDR3 DNA reads TGCGCCAGCAGGACCGGGACAGTTAATGAAAAACTGTTTTTT. This sequence joins TRBV5-1 and TRBJ1-4, with 7 bases fitting TRBD1. The CDR3 length is 14 residues. CDR1 and CDR2 from the germline V gene are SGHRS and YFSETQ. Trimming took 5 bases from V and 4 from J; bases not matched to a gene: 5.

The V call is TRBV5-1, the J call TRBJ2-7; D may be TRBD1 (6 bases). Trimming removed 5 bases at V and 0 bases at J, with 9 bases between. CDR3 length equals 13 residues. CDR1 is SGHRS, CDR2 YFSETQ, per germline. The CDR3 nucleotides are TGCGCCAGCAGTCCACAGGGCTCCTACGAGCAGTACTTC. Residues: CASSPQGSYEQYF. Full variable domain (missing parts from reference TRBV5-1 and TRBJ2-7): KAGVTQTPRYLIKTRGQQVTLSCSPISGHRSVSWYQQTPGQGLQFLFEYFSETQRNKGNFPGRFSGRQFSNSRSEMNVSTLELGDSALYLCASSPQGSYEQYFGPGTRLTVT.

The chain carries TRBV6-1 and TRBJ2-7; TRBD1 aligns across 8 bases. The CDR3 contains 14 residues. The V and J ends lost 5 bases and 0 bases, in that order; junction bases with no gene match: 3. CDR1 is MNHNS, CDR2 SASEGT, per germline. The CDR3 bases are TGTGCCAGCAGTTGGACAGGGAGCTCCTACGAGCAGTACTTC. Translated: CASSWTGSSYEQYF.

The V and J genes are TRBV11-2 and TRBJ1-1; the match to TRBD1 covers 7 bases. Germline V gives CDR1 SGHAT, CDR2 FQNNGV. The CDR3 extends over 15 amino acids. The V gene end was trimmed by 5 bases and the J gene end by 0 bases; junction bases not matched to a gene: 6. The CDR3 bases are TGTGCCAGCAGCCCGGGACAGCCCATGAACACTGAAGCTTTCTTT. As protein: CASSPGQPMNTEAFF.

The chain is built from TRBV23-1 and TRBJ2-7; 8 bases agree with TRBD1. TRBV23-1 is sorted into the ORF group, with uncertain function. The CDR3 is made up of 19 amino acids. V shed 5 bases and J 3 bases; nucleotides not matched to a gene: 21. CDR3 loop: CASSFYFSLGQGWLYEQYF. CDR3 in DNA: TGCGCCAGCAGTTTCTATTTTTCCCTTGGACAGGGCTGGCTCTACGAGCAGTACTTC.

The rearrangement links TRBV6-6 to TRBJ1-1, with D possibly matching TRBD1 (6 bases). V lost 5 bases and J 3 bases, leaving 16 bases between the germline ends. This CDR3 is 15 amino acids long. Germline V CDR1 and CDR2: MNHNY, SVGAGI (reference sequence). The CDR3 region is CASSRRQDGDTEAFF. CDR3 nucleotide sequence: TGTGCCAGCAGTCGCCGACAGGACGGGGACACTGAAGCTTTCTTT.